A single sample is the source of the 28 T cell receptor beta chains below, sequenced in a study of blood T cell repertoires in COVID-19. Sequencing used immunoSEQ multiplex PCR; TCRdb keeps in-frame clones, though not all of them. The profile covers about 180,000 clones, with under 85% appearing a single time and over 6% taken by the ten largest. Material: peripheral blood. The receptors were gathered from a woman between 65 and 79 years old with COVID-19, enrolled during active disease.

The J gene is TRBJ1-2, the V gene TRBV24-1; 10 bases line up with TRBD1. Germline-derived CDR1 and CDR2 are KGHDR and SFDVKD. Unmatched junction bases numbered 3, after V lost 4 bases and J lost 8 bases. The CDR3 is 13 amino acids. The CDR3 loop is CATSEGTGVGYTF. The CDR3 DNA is TGTGCCACCAGTGAGGGGACAGGGGTCGGCTACACCTTC.

This clone was detected once. The chain recombines TRBV4-3 with TRBJ2-7, with 9 bases matching TRBD2. The junction had 16 bases not matched to a gene; V was cut back by 4 bases and J by 3 bases. Germline CDR1 and CDR2: LGHNA and YSLEER. There are 18 residues in the CDR3. The CDR3 sequence: CASSPPPGLAPSYYEQYF. CDR3 in DNA: TGCGCCAGCAGCCCCCCCCCGGGACTAGCTCCTTCATACTACGAGCAGTACTTC.

The genes are TRBV24-1 and TRBJ2-2; 9 bases fit TRBD1. The V and J ends lost 3 bases and 5 bases, in that order; junction bases with no gene match: 6. The CDR3 is made up of 16 amino acids. Germline V gives CDR1 KGHDR, CDR2 SFDVKD. Written as DNA, the CDR3 is TGTGCCACCAGTGATACCGGGACAGGGAGGACCGGGGAGCTGTTTTTT. Translation: CATSDTGTGRTGELFF.

CDR3 nucleotides: TGTGCCACCGCTGGAGCCGGGGGGGAAGAGACCCAGTACTTC. It is translated as CATAGAGGEETQYF. The chain uses TRBV24-1 and TRBJ2-5; 8 bases are shared with TRBD2. This CDR3 has 14 amino acids. V was pared by 9 bases and J by 3 bases, with 8 bases of the junction left unmatched. Germline V gene data show CDR1 as KGHDR and CDR2 as SFDVKD.

The chain recombines TRBV25-1 with TRBJ2-2; 8 nucleotides agree with TRBD1. After removal of 6 bases from V and 1 base from J, the junction contained 7 bases not matched to a gene. Germline loops: CDR1 MGHDK, CDR2 SYGVNS. The CDR3 is made up of 16 amino acids. The CDR3 sequence is CASRVPGTGNTGELFF. The CDR3 nucleotides read TGTGCCAGCAGAGTGCCCGGGACAGGGAACACCGGGGAGCTGTTTTTT.

The chain couples TRBV24-1 to TRBJ1-5, with D unresolved. Trimming took 2 bases from V and 4 from J, leaving 8 bases between them. CDR3 size: 14 residues. Germline-derived CDR1 and CDR2 are KGHDR and SFDVKD. This chain's CDR3 is CATSDSGWNQPQHF. As DNA, the CDR3 is TGTGCCACCAGTGATTCCGGTTGGAATCAGCCCCAGCATTTT.

The V and J genes are TRBV6-5 and TRBJ2-7; no clear D. Germline V lookup: CDR1 MNHEY, CDR2 SVGAGI. V was clipped by 8 bases and J by 1 base, with 6 bases between them. This CDR3 is 11 amino acids long. CDR3 loop: CASGFSYEQYF. The CDR3 nucleotides read TGTGCCAGCGGCTTTTCCTACGAGCAGTACTTC.

This chain links TRBV18 with TRBJ2-1, with D perhaps matching TRBD2 (6 bases). This CDR3 has 15 residues. Germline V gene data show CDR1 as KGHSH and CDR2 as LQKENI. Between the trimmed V and J ends, which lost 3 bases and 7 bases, there was a span of 16 bases. The CDR3 nucleotides are TGTGCCAGCTCACCCCTCCCGGGAAGCGGGAATGAGCAGTTCTTC. Residues: CASSPLPGSGNEQFF.

This chain connects TRBV3-1 (or the pseudogene TRBV3-2) to TRBJ2-3; a weak D match, TRBD2 (6 bases). The CDR3 is 15 residues long. Trimming left V 5 bases short and J 1 base short, with 13 bases between. From germline, CDR1 is LGHDT and CDR2 YNNKEL (reference sequence). DNA of the CDR3: TGTGCCAGCAGCTCACCGGGAGTTCGCACAGATACGCAGTATTTT. This encodes CASSSPGVRTDTQYF.

The chain uses TRBV28 and TRBJ1-2; possibly TRBD1 for D (5 bases). Trimming stripped 7 bases from V and 4 bases from J, with 7 bases between. CDR3 length equals 11 residues. Per germline, CDR1 MDHEN and CDR2 SYDVKM. CDR3 sequence: CASKTAYGYTF. CDR3 DNA: TGTGCCAGCAAGACAGCCTATGGCTACACCTTC.

CDR3 region: CASRGSGRETQYF. CDR3 nucleotide sequence: TGTGCCAGCAGGGGTAGCGGGAGGGAGACCCAGTACTTC. This chain joins TRBV6-5 and TRBJ2-5; TRBD2 agrees at 10 bases. Germline CDR1 MNHEY, CDR2 SVGAGI. The length of the CDR3 is 13 residues. The J segment lost 5 bases and the V segment lost 6 bases, leaving 3 bases of the junction unmatched.

The chain recombines TRBV5-4 with TRBJ2-1; 11 bases match TRBD1. Germline V lookup: CDR1 SGHNT, CDR2 YYREEE (reference sequence). The ends lost 4 bases at V and 9 bases at J; junction bases unmatched: 12. The CDR3 is 16 amino acids. The CDR3 DNA follows: TGTGCCAGCAGCCTCTGGGGGACAGGGGGAATCGGTGAGCAGTTCTTC. Its translation: CASSLWGTGGIGEQFF.

The CDR3 here is CASSLGWGRDTEAFF. For the CDR3, the DNA is TGTGCCAGCAGCTTAGGTTGGGGGCGCGACACTGAAGCTTTCTTT. The rearrangement uses TRBV7-2 and TRBJ1-1; perhaps TRBD1 as D (6 bases). The germline V gene has CDR1 SGHTA and CDR2 FQGNSA. The CDR3 is 15 residues long. The V and J ends lost 1 base and 3 bases respectively, with 12 bases between them.

V and J are TRBV30 and TRBJ1-4; D may be TRBD1 (5 bases). V shed 2 bases and J shed 1 base, with 17 bases lying between them. The CDR3 runs 17 residues. Germline V CDR1 and CDR2: GTSNPN, SVGIG (reference sequence). CDR3 region: CAWSPGQGRRTNEKLFF. Written as DNA, the CDR3 is TGTGCCTGGAGTCCGGGCCAGGGAAGGAGAACTAATGAAAAACTGTTTTTT.

V is TRBV6-5 and J is TRBJ2-2; 7 positions match TRBD1. CDR1 and CDR2 (germline): MNHEY, SVGAGI. V gave up 3 bases and J gave up 0 bases; unmatched junction bases: 4. The CDR3 has 16 amino acids. The CDR3 reads CASSYWGQTNTGELFF. The CDR3 DNA is TGTGCCAGCAGTTATTGGGGACAGACGAACACCGGGGAGCTGTTTTTT.

This clone has a single count. This chain joins TRBV29-1 and TRBJ1-1, with D possibly TRBD1 on 5 matching bases. This CDR3 is 14 amino acids long. Per the germline V gene, CDR1 is SQVTM and CDR2 is ANQGSEA. V was pared by 0 bases and J by 5 bases, with 13 bases between. The CDR3 DNA reads TGCAGCGTTGAAGATCGGAAGGGGCGGACTGAAGCTTTCTTT. Translation: CSVEDRKGRTEAFF.

CDR3 protein: CASSSARGGAEAFF. The CDR3 coding sequence is TGCGCCAGCAGCTCCGCCCGAGGGGGCGCGGAAGCTTTCTTT. The rearrangement links TRBV5-1 to TRBJ1-1, with TRBD1 matching 7 bases. The trim removed 3 bases at V and 8 bases at J, leaving 10 bases unmatched. The germline V gene encodes CDR1 SGHRS and CDR2 YFSETQ. The CDR3 contains 14 residues. The variable domain in full, completed from reference TRBV5-1 and TRBJ1-1, reads KAGVTQTPRYLIKTRGQQVTLSCSPISGHRSVSWYQQTPGQGLQFLFEYFSETQRNKGNFPGRFSGRQFSNSRSEMNVSTLELGDSALYLCASSSARGGAEAFFGQGTRLTVV.

This rearrangement joins TRBV5-4 to TRBJ2-2; D gene ambiguous. CDR3 length: 16 residues. Trimming cost V 1 base and J 4 bases, with 14 bases left between them. The V gene's germline CDR1 is SGHNT and CDR2 YYREEE (reference sequence). DNA for the CDR3: TGTGCCAGCAGCTTGCCGCCAGGTCAGTTCACCGGGGAGCTGTTTTTT. Its protein product is CASSLPPGQFTGELFF.

The chain recombines TRBV27 with TRBJ2-2, with TRBD2 identical over 7 bases. This CDR3 is built from 16 residues. Losses at the gene ends were 2 bases for V and 0 bases for J; bases not matched to a gene: 3. Germline loops: CDR1 MNHEY, CDR2 SMNVEV (reference sequence). The CDR3 is CASSLSGMANTGELFF. CDR3 nucleotides: TGTGCCAGCAGTTTAAGCGGGATGGCGAACACCGGGGAGCTGTTTTTT.

This clone was seen a few times. V is TRBV11-2 and J is TRBJ2-6; 8 bases agree with TRBD1. With V trimmed by 6 bases and J by 2 bases, 12 bases remained unmatched. The CDR3 spans 18 residues. The germline V gene encodes CDR1 SGHAT and CDR2 FQNNGV. CDR3 nucleotide sequence: TGTGCCAGCAGATCCATCGCCAGGGGGCTAACTGGGGCCAACGTCCTGACTTTC. Amino acid sequence: CASRSIARGLTGANVLTF.

This clone was found once. The chain's CDR3 is CASSPLANGRAFSDTQYF. The DNA for the CDR3 is TGTGCCAGCAGCCCCCTAGCAAACGGGAGGGCCTTTTCAGATACGCAGTATTTT. The V call is TRBV5-5, the J call TRBJ2-3; 8 nucleotides line up with TRBD2. The CDR3 contains 18 residues. The ends lost 4 bases at V and 4 bases at J; junction bases unmatched: 17. Germline V gene lookup returns CDR1 SGHKS and CDR2 YYEKEE (reference sequence).

The chain has TRBV12-3 or TRBV12-4 and TRBJ2-5; D is possibly TRBD2 (5 bases). The length of the CDR3 is 13 residues. The V end was cut by 3 bases, the J end by 5 bases, with 10 bases between. This CDR3 reads CASSFGLAETQYF. The DNA for the CDR3 is TGTGCCAGCAGTTTCGGGCTAGCTGAGACCCAGTACTTC.

The chain carries TRBV5-6 and TRBJ1-5; 7 bases are a match to TRBD1. Germline assignment: CDR1 SGHDT and CDR2 YYEEEE. The CDR3 is 14 residues long. V gave up 4 bases and J gave up 6 bases; unmatched junction bases: 7. The CDR3 DNA sequence: TGTGCCAGCAGCCCCGGGAGGGGGCGTCAGCCCCAGCATTTT. Its protein is CASSPGRGRQPQHF.

V is TRBV11-2 and J is TRBJ2-7; 14 bases map to TRBD2. The length of the CDR3 is 15 residues. The V gene end was trimmed by 8 bases and the J gene end by 7 bases; junction bases not matched to a gene: 10. Per germline, CDR1 SGHAT and CDR2 FQNNGV. The CDR3 bases are TGTGCCAGCGGACTAGCGGGAGGCACCCGCGGGGAGCAGTACTTC. Translated, it gives CASGLAGGTRGEQYF.

The gene calls are TRBV27 and TRBJ2-1, with D tentatively TRBD2 (6 bases). V lost 4 bases, J lost 8 bases, and 12 bases lay in between. The CDR3 covers 13 residues. Germline CDR1 is MNHEY and CDR2 is SMNVEV (reference sequence). The DNA for the CDR3 is TGTGCCAGCAGTTCCGTCGGGGGAGATGAGCAGTTCTTC. It is translated as CASSSVGGDEQFF.

In its sample, this clone was seen once. J is TRBJ2-1 and V is TRBV5-4; the match to TRBD2 covers 9 bases. This CDR3 has 16 amino acids. CDR1 is SGHNT, CDR2 YYREEE, per germline (reference sequence). The V segment lost 4 bases and the J segment 2 bases; nucleotides outside the gene matches: 7. CDR3 bases: TGTGCCAGCAGCGGGCTCGGCGGGAGGGCCTACAATGAGCAGTTCTTC. Translating gives CASSGLGGRAYNEQFF.

The CDR3 DNA follows: TGTGCCAGCAGTTACGACTTGGCAGGGGGAACAGATACGCAGTATTTT. As protein: CASSYDLAGGTDTQYF. V and J are TRBV6-5 and TRBJ2-3, with 7 bases lining up with TRBD1. V gave up 2 bases and J gave up 3 bases; unmatched junction bases: 8. The CDR3 has 16 amino acids. From germline, CDR1 is MNHEY and CDR2 SVGAGI.

The chain couples TRBV4-3 to TRBJ2-5, with D perhaps matching TRBD1 (5 bases). The V and J ends lost 0 bases and 7 bases respectively, with 9 bases between them. Germline V gives CDR1 LGHNA, CDR2 YSLEER. This CDR3 is 13 amino acids long. CDR3: CASSQDRVTTQYF. The CDR3 coding sequence is TGCGCCAGCAGCCAAGACAGGGTAACGACCCAGTACTTC.